Presented here are 14 T cell receptor beta chains from one specimen sequenced in a study of blood T cell repertoires in COVID-19. Here immunoSEQ multiplex PCR was the method, and the copy in TCRdb shows in-frame clones only, minus some. In the table there are some 200,000 clones, approximately 86% of which are singletons. Sequenced input: peripheral blood. The receptors stem from a woman older than 75 in a cohort sampled during active or convalescent COVID-19.

This chain uses TRBV5-4 with TRBJ2-3; 11 nucleotides agree with TRBD2. V lost 0 bases to trimming and J lost 3 bases; unmatched junction nucleotides: 6. Germline V gene sequence: CDR1 SGHNT, CDR2 YYREEE (reference sequence). This CDR3 spans 17 amino acids. The CDR3 loop is CASSLALLAGGTDTQYF. The CDR3 DNA reads TGTGCCAGCAGCTTGGCCCTCCTAGCGGGAGGTACAGATACGCAGTATTTT.

V is TRBV6-1 and J is TRBJ1-2; the match to TRBD1 covers 7 bases. V was pared by 0 bases and J by 2 bases, with 3 bases of the junction left unmatched. The germline gives CDR1 MNHNS, CDR2 SASEGT. The CDR3 contains 15 residues. CDR3 protein: CASSEAIRGNYGYTF. The CDR3 DNA is TGTGCCAGCAGTGAAGCTATCAGGGGGAACTATGGCTACACCTTC.

The chain joins TRBV11-3 to TRBJ2-7; D is ambiguous. Per germline, CDR1 SGHNT and CDR2 YENEEA. The CDR3 sequence is 13 residues long. V dropped 5 bases and J dropped 3 bases, with 11 bases sitting between them. The CDR3 bases are TGTGCCAGCAGCCACTCTTCTTACTACGAGCAGTACTTC. This codes for CASSHSSYYEQYF.

The V gene is TRBV18, the J gene TRBJ1-6, with 9 bases aligning to TRBD1. Germline V gene sequence: CDR1 KGHSH, CDR2 LQKENI. The CDR3 is made up of 17 amino acids. With 3 bases clipped from V and 4 bases from J, the junction kept 7 bases outside the gene matches. This CDR3 is CASSPLTGGVYNSPLHF. CDR3 DNA: TGTGCCAGCTCACCGCTGACAGGGGGAGTTTATAATTCACCCCTCCACTTT. Full variable domain (remainder filled in from reference TRBV18 and TRBJ1-6): NAGVMQNPRHLVRRRGQEARLRCSPMKGHSHVYWYRQLPEEGLKFMVYLQKENIIDESGMPKERFSAEFPKEGPSILRIQQVVRGDSAAYFCASSPLTGGVYNSPLHFGNGTRLTVT.

The chain carries TRBV4-2 and TRBJ2-3; 13 nucleotides line up with TRBD2. CDR3 length equals 17 residues. Germline loops: CDR1 LGHNA, CDR2 YNFKEQ. J was trimmed by 9 bases and V by 0 bases; bases with no gene match: 9. DNA for the CDR3: TGTGCCAGCAGCCAAGATAGAACTAGCGGGGGGGCTGTGACGCAGTATTTT. It is translated as CASSQDRTSGGAVTQYF.

The gene calls are TRBV5-6 and TRBJ1-2; a possible D gene is TRBD1 (5 bases). The germline gives CDR1 SGHDT, CDR2 YYEEEE. The CDR3 consists of 14 residues. Deletions cut 0 bases from V and 4 bases from J, with 10 bases between. Here the CDR3 reads CASSLDRNPYGYTF. Here the CDR3 DNA reads TGTGCCAGCAGCTTGGACAGGAATCCCTATGGCTACACCTTC.

In its sample, this clone was seen once. The CDR3 DNA reads TGTGCCAGCACCCAGGGACAGAACACCGGGGAGCTGTTTTTT. Amino acids: CASTQGQNTGELFF. This chain uses TRBV9 with TRBJ2-2; TRBD1 is a possible D gene (6 bases). Germline-derived CDR1 and CDR2 are SGDLS and YYNGEE. The CDR3 is made up of 14 amino acids. With 6 bases removed from V and 1 base from J, the gap between germline ends came to 10 bases.

This rearrangement joins TRBV19 to TRBJ2-1; 8 bases line up with TRBD2. With 1 base clipped from V and 9 bases from J, the junction kept 11 bases outside the gene matches. Germline lookup yields CDR1 LNHDA and CDR2 SQIVND (reference sequence). This CDR3 comprises 16 residues. The CDR3 DNA reads as TGTGCCAGTAGTATAGGAAACGGGAGGGGGTCGATTGAGCAGTTCTTC. Protein product: CASSIGNGRGSIEQFF.

This chain uses TRBV7-2 with TRBJ2-5; D is unresolved. CDR1 is SGHTA and CDR2 is FQGNSA in the germline V gene. CDR3 length: 13 residues. V lost 3 bases and J lost 5, with 10 bases in between. In DNA form, the CDR3 reads TGTGCCAGCAGCTTTCGCACGAGTGAGACCCAGTACTTC. It specifies CASSFRTSETQYF.

The J gene is TRBJ1-5, the V gene TRBV30, with no clear D. The CDR3 covers 12 residues. Between the trimmed V and J ends, which lost 7 bases and 2 bases, there was a span of 9 bases. The germline CDR1 and CDR2 sequences are GTSNPN and SVGIG (reference sequence). The CDR3 DNA reads TGTGCCTTAGAGGAGGGCAATCAGCCCCAGCATTTT. Amino acids: CALEEGNQPQHF.

The chain uses TRBV28 and TRBJ1-2, with 7 bases that match TRBD1. CDR3 length: 14 amino acids. Germline CDR1 and CDR2: MDHEN and SYDVKM. The V and J ends lost 5 bases and 3 bases, in that order; junction bases with no gene match: 6. This chain's CDR3 is CASSNPGGYYGYTF. For the CDR3, the DNA is TGTGCCAGCAGTAACCCAGGGGGATACTATGGCTACACCTTC.

This clone was seen a single time. The V call is TRBV19, the J call TRBJ2-3; TRBD1 is a possible D gene (6 bases). Per germline, CDR1 LNHDA and CDR2 SQIVND (reference sequence). The CDR3 extends over 14 amino acids. Trimming took 5 bases from V and 4 from J, leaving 13 bases between them. CDR3 in DNA: TGTGCCAGTAGTCCGGCAGGGGACCCAGATACGCAGTATTTT. Translated, it gives CASSPAGDPDTQYF.

This chain joins TRBV30 and TRBJ2-7, with TRBD2 as a possible D gene (5 bases). Trimming removed 3 bases at V and 3 bases at J, with 9 bases between. Germline V gene lookup returns CDR1 GTSNPN and CDR2 SVGIG (reference sequence). The CDR3 has 12 residues. As DNA, the CDR3 is TGTGCCTGGAGCGAGGGTGGCTACGAGCAGTACTTC. This encodes CAWSEGGYEQYF.

This clone has a single count. The chain uses TRBV18 and TRBJ1-4; possibly TRBD1 for D (6 bases). V was shortened by 1 base and J by 3 bases, with 6 bases between the two germline ends. Germline lookup yields CDR1 KGHSH and CDR2 LQKENI. The CDR3 is made up of 14 amino acids. This CDR3 reads CASSPRTANEKLFF. Here the CDR3 DNA reads TGTGCCAGCTCACCACGGACAGCTAATGAAAAACTGTTTTTT.